This passage covers 12 T cell receptor beta chains from one sample sequenced in a study of blood T cell repertoires in COVID-19. TCRdb's copy holds only in-frame clones and misses some; the assay was immunoSEQ multiplex PCR. The sample shows around 190,000 clones, 65% to 80% of them seen only once. Sample: peripheral blood. Receptors originate from a woman aged 50 to 60 with acute or convalescent COVID-19.

V is TRBV3-1 (or the pseudogene TRBV3-2) and J is TRBJ1-5; no reliable D call. The V end lost 4 bases, the J end lost 7 bases, and 14 bases lay between the germline ends. The CDR3 totals 14 residues. CDR1 and CDR2 (germline): LGHDT, YNNKEL (reference sequence). CDR3 DNA: TGTGCCAGCAGCCCCTCTTCCACGAGACAGCCCCAGCATTTT. It translates to CASSPSSTRQPQHF.

The CDR3 here is CASSYQAPNTEAFF. CDR3 in DNA: TGTGCCAGCAGTTACCAGGCACCTAACACTGAAGCTTTCTTT. J is TRBJ1-1 and V is TRBV6-5; D is ambiguous. V was shortened by 2 bases and J by 2 bases, with 9 bases between the two germline ends. Germline assignment: CDR1 MNHEY and CDR2 SVGAGI. This CDR3 is built from 14 residues.

V is TRBV14 and J is TRBJ2-6; perhaps TRBD1 as D (6 bases). Germline-derived CDR1 and CDR2 are SGHDN and FVKESK. This CDR3 has 15 amino acids. The V end lost 6 bases, the J end lost 2 bases, and 11 bases lay between the germline ends. CDR3 bases: TGTGCCAGCAGTATAGGGGGTGCTGGGGCCAACGTCCTGACTTTC. It specifies CASSIGGAGANVLTF.

About this clone: An end of the junction does not agree with germline; a read error may underlie this. The chain has TRBV28 and TRBJ2-1; 10 bases are a match to TRBD1. CDR3 length: 14 residues. CDR1 and CDR2 (germline): MDHEN, SYDVKM. CDR3 bases: TGTGCCAGCAGTCTCGGGACAGGGGCGGATGATCAGTTCTTC. Its translation: CASSLGTGADDQFF.

This chain connects TRBV5-1 to TRBJ2-7, with TRBD1 matching over 8 bases. J lost 0 bases, V lost 4 bases, and 6 bases had no gene match. The CDR3 totals 15 residues. Germline-derived CDR1 and CDR2 are SGHRS and YFSETQ. In DNA, the CDR3 is TGCGCCAGCAGCGCCGGACAGGGACTCTCCTACGAGCAGTACTTC. Translation: CASSAGQGLSYEQYF.

This rearrangement joins TRBV11-2 to TRBJ1-2; D gene ambiguous. The germline CDR1 and CDR2 sequences are SGHAT and FQNNGV. There are 14 residues in the CDR3. The V end lost 1 base, the J end lost 0 bases, and 6 bases lay between the germline ends. The CDR3 DNA sequence: TGTGCCAGCAGCTTAGTTCCCGCTAACTATGGCTACACCTTC. Protein: CASSLVPANYGYTF. Together with reference TRBV11-2 and TRBJ1-2, the CDR3 gives the full variable domain: EAGVAQSPRYKIIEKRQSVAFWCNPISGHATLYWYQQILGQGPKLLIQFQNNGVVDDSQLPKDRFSAERLKGVDSTLKIQPAKLEDSAVYLCASSLVPANYGYTFGSGTRLTVV.

The V and J genes are TRBV19 and TRBJ2-7, with 9 bases fitting TRBD2. Looked up from germline, CDR1 is LNHDA and CDR2 is SQIVND (reference sequence). The CDR3 loop spans 14 amino acids. The V segment lost 6 bases and the J segment 0 bases; nucleotides outside the gene matches: 3. The CDR3 spells CASRLTSGSYEQYF. CDR3 nucleotide sequence: TGTGCCAGTAGGCTGACTAGCGGCTCCTACGAGCAGTACTTC.

The chain combines TRBV28 with TRBJ2-3; D possibly corresponds to TRBD2 (6 bases). The CDR3 length is 15 residues. Deletions cut 2 bases from V and 1 base from J, with 10 bases between. Germline V gene data show CDR1 as MDHEN and CDR2 as SYDVKM. The CDR3 coding sequence is TGTGCCAGCAGTTTAACACCGGGGGGCACAGATACGCAGTATTTT. Translated, it gives CASSLTPGGTDTQYF.

This clone was counted a single time. The chain joins TRBV30 to TRBJ2-5; TRBD1 aligns across 10 bases. This CDR3 spans 15 amino acids. V trimming: 2 bases; J trimming: 5 bases; junction bases outside the gene matches: 8. The germline CDR1 and CDR2 sequences are GTSNPN and SVGIG (reference sequence). The CDR3 protein is CAWSKQTGGSETQYF. The CDR3 coding sequence is TGTGCCTGGAGTAAACAGACAGGGGGCTCGGAGACCCAGTACTTC.

The chain recombines TRBV5-1 with TRBJ1-3; a weak D match, TRBD1 (5 bases). Trimming shortened V by 5 bases and J by 0 bases, and 9 bases separated the two germline ends. This CDR3 has 14 residues. Germline V CDR1 and CDR2: SGHRS, YFSETQ. CDR3 DNA: TGCGCCAGCAGGGACACGAGCTCTGGAAACACCATATATTTT. It yields the protein CASRDTSSGNTIYF.

A few counts support this clone. The chain carries TRBV6-1 and TRBJ2-7; D gene ambiguous. This CDR3 is built from 16 residues. V dropped 2 bases and J dropped 0 bases, with 14 bases sitting between them. Germline-derived CDR1 and CDR2 are MNHNS and SASEGT. In DNA form, the CDR3 reads TGTGCCAGCAGTGAATCGATGAGGTGGAGCTCCTACGAGCAGTACTTC. Its translation is CASSESMRWSSYEQYF.

This clone has only one observation. The chain uses TRBV6-1 and TRBJ1-5, with TRBD1 as a possible D gene (5 bases). The V and J ends lost 1 base and 0 bases respectively, with 7 bases between them. CDR1 MNHNS and CDR2 SASEGT come from the germline V gene. This CDR3 contains 15 residues. The CDR3 loop is CASSEEGISNQPQHF. The CDR3 DNA reads as TGTGCCAGCAGTGAAGAGGGGATTAGCAATCAGCCCCAGCATTTT.